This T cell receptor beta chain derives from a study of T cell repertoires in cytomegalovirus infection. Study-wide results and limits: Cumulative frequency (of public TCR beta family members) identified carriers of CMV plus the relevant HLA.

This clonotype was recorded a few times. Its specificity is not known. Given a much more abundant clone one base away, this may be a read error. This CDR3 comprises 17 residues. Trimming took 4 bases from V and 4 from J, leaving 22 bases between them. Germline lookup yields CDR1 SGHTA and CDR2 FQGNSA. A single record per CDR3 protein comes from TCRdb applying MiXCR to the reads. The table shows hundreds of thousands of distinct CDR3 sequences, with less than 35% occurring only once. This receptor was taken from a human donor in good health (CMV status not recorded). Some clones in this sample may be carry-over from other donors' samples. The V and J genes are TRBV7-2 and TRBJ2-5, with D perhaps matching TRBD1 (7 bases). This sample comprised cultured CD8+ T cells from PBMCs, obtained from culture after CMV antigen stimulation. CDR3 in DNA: TGTGCCAGCAGCTCCCTAGGGCCGCAGGGGGGCCGAGAGACCCAGTACTTC. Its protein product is CASSSLGPQGGRETQYF.